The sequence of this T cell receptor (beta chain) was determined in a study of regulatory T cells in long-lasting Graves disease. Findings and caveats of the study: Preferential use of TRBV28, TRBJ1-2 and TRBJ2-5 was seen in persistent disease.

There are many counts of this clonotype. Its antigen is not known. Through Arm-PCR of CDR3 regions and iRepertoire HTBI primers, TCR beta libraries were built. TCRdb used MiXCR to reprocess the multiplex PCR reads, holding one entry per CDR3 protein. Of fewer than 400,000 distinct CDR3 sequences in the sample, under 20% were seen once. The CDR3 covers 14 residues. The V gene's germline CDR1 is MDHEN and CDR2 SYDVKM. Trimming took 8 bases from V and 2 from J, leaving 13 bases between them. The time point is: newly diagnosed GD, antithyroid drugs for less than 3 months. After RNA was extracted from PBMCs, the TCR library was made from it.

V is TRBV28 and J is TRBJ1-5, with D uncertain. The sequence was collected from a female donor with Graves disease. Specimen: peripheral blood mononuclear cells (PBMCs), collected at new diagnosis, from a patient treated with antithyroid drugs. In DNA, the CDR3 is TGTGCCAGCTACCCTGGGTGGGGCAATCAGCCCCAGCATTTT. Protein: CASYPGWGNQPQHF.